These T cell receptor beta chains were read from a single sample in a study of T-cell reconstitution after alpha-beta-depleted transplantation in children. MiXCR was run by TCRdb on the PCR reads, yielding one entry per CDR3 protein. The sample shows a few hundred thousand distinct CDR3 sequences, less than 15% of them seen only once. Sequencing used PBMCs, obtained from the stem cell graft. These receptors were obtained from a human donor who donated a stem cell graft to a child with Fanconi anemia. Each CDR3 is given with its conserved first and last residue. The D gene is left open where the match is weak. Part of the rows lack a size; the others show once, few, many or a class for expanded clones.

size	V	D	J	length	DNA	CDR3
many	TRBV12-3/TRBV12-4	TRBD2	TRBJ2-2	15	TGTGCCAGCAGCCCCGGGGGGGCCGGGAACGGGGAGCTGTTTTTT	CASSPGGAGNGELFF
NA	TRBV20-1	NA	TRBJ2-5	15	TGCAGTGGGACGGCACAGGTTCCTTGGGAAGAGACCCAGTACTTC	CSGTAQVPWEETQYF
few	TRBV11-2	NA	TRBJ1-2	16	TGTGCCAGCAGCTTAGAATGGACGCCTGATAACTATGGCTACACCTTC	CASSLEWTPDNYGYTF
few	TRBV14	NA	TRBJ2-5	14	TGTGCCAGCAGCGCCCTGGAGATCGGAGAGACCCAGTACTTC	CASSALEIGETQYF
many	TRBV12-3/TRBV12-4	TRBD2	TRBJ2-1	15	TGTGCCAGCACCCTACTAGCGGGGGACTACAATGAGCAGTTCTTC	CASTLLAGDYNEQFF
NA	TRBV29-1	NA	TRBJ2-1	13	TGCAGCGTTGAAGGTGACAAGTACAATGAGCAGTTCTTC	CSVEGDKYNEQFF
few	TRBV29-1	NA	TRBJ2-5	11	TGCAGCGTTGTGGAGTCAGGGACCCAGTACTTC	CSVVESGTQYF
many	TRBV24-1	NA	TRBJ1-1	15	TGTGCCACCAGTGAGGGGGGACGGGGGATCACTGAAGCTTTCTTT	CATSEGGRGITEAFF
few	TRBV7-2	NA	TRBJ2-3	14	TGTGCCAGTAAACGGGACTCCCCCACAGATACGCAGTATTTT	CASKRDSPTDTQYF
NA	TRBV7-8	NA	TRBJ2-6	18	TGTGCCAGCAACATCCCTAGACTCGAAGCCTCTGGGGCCAACGTCCTGACTTTC	CASNIPRLEASGANVLTF
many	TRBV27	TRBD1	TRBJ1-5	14	TGTGCCAGCAGCTTAGGGACAGGGAATCAGCCCCAGCATTTT	CASSLGTGNQPQHF
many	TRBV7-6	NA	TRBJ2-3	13	TGTGCCAGCAGCCCGAGTAGGCCAGATACGCAGTATTTT	CASSPSRPDTQYF
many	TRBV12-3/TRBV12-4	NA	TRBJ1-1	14	TGTGCCAGCACCTTAAAGGGGGGGAACACTGAAGCTTTCTTT	CASTLKGGNTEAFF
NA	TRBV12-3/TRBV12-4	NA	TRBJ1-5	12	TGTGCCAGCAGTTTGCTTGCTCAGCCCCAGCATTTT	CASSLLAQPQHF
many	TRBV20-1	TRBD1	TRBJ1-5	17	TGCAGTGCTAGAGAGGGTACAGGGGGCATAAAATATCAGCCCCAGCATTTT	CSAREGTGGIKYQPQHF
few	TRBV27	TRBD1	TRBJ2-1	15	TGTGCCAGCAGTTCCCCGGGACAGGGGAGCGATGAGCAGTTCTTC	CASSSPGQGSDEQFF
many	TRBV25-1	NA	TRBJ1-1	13	TGTGCCAGCGCCATCGGCGGGAACACTGAAGCTTTCTTT	CASAIGGNTEAFF
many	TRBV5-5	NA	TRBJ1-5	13	TGTGCCAGCAGCTTGGGGTGGAATCAGCCCCAGCATTTT	CASSLGWNQPQHF
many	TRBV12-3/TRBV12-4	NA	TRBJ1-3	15	TGTGCCAGCAGTTTGGTCGCCGGGTCTGGAAACACCATATATTTT	CASSLVAGSGNTIYF
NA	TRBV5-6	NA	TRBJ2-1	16	TGTGCCAGCAGGGAAGGGGGGTGGCTCTTCTACAATGAGCAGTTCTTC	CASREGGWLFYNEQFF
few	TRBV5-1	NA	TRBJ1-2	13	TGCGCCAGCAGCTTGGACGGGGTAGGAGGCTACACCTTC	CASSLDGVGGYTF
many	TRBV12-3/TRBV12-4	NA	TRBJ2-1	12	TGTGCCAGCAGTTTAGTTAAGGATGAGCAGTTCTTC	CASSLVKDEQFF
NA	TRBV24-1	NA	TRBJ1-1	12	TGTGCCACCAGTGATTCAGACAGGGAAGCTTTCTTT	CATSDSDREAFF
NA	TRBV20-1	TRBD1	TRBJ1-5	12	TGCAGTGTAGGGGGCGTGAATCAGCCCCAGCATTTT	CSVGGVNQPQHF
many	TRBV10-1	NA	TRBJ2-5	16	TGCGCCAGCAGTGAGTCGAGAGGACTGGGGAGAGAGACCCAGTACTTC	CASSESRGLGRETQYF
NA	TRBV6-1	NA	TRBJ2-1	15	TGTGCCAGCAGTCCCTACCCAGAAGCCTACAATGAGCAGTTCTTC	CASSPYPEAYNEQFF
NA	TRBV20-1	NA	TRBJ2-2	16	TGCAGTGCTAGTAACGGGGAGACGGCGAACACCGGGGAGCTGTTTTTT	CSASNGETANTGELFF
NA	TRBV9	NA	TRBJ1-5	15	TGTGCCAGCAGCGTAGACGGAGATAGCAATCAGCCCCAGCATTTT	CASSVDGDSNQPQHF
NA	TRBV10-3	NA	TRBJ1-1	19	TGTGCCATCAGTGAGTCGGACGTAACGAGTGGGGGACGGAACACTGAAGCTTTCTTT	CAISESDVTSGGRNTEAFF
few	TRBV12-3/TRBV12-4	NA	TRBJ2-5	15	TGTGCCAGCAGTTTGAGGGCTCAAGCGGCGGAGACCCAGTACTTC	CASSLRAQAAETQYF
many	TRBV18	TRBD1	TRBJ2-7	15	TGTGCCAGCTCACCGTGGACAGGTAGCTCCTACGAGCAGTACTTC	CASSPWTGSSYEQYF
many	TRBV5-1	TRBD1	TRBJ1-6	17	TGCGCCAGCAGCTTCCGACAGGGGTTACACTATAATTCACCCCTCCACTTT	CASSFRQGLHYNSPLHF
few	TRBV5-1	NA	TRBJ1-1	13	TGCGCCAGCAGCTTTAGACAGTTTACTGAAGCTTTCTTT	CASSFRQFTEAFF
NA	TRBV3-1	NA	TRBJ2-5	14	TGTGCCAGCAGCCGCCCGGTGTCGGGGGAGACCCAGTACTTC	CASSRPVSGETQYF
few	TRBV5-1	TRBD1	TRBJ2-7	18	TGCGCCAGCAGCTTGGACTATATGGGACAGGGATCCTCCTACGAGCAGTACTTC	CASSLDYMGQGSSYEQYF
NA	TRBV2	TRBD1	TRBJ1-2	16	TGTGCCCCCCGGAGTCGGACAGGGGAGTTCAACTATGGCTACACCTTC	CAPRSRTGEFNYGYTF
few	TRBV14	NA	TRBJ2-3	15	TGTGCCAGCAGCCAGGAGCGGAGAGGCACAGATACGCAGTATTTT	CASSQERRGTDTQYF
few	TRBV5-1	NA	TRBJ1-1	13	TGCGCCAGCAGCTCCCCCATGGTCACTGAAGCTTTCTTT	CASSSPMVTEAFF
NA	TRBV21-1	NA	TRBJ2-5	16	TGTGCCAGCAGCCCCCTGTGTGGACCCCCGGAGGAGACCCAGTACTTC	CASSPLCGPPEETQYF
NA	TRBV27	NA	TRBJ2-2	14	TGTGCCAGCAGTTTGAAGGCCTGGGGTGGGGAGCTGTTTTTT	CASSLKAWGGELFF
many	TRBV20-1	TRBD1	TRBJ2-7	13	TGCAGTGCCTTGGGACAGGTCGCCTACGAGCAGTACTTC	CSALGQVAYEQYF
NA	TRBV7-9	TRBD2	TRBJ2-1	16	TGTGCCAGCAGCTTAAGTGTAGGACTAGCGATGGTTGAGCAGTTCTTC	CASSLSVGLAMVEQFF
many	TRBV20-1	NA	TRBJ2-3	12	TGCAGTGCTAGCCCCAGCACAGATACGCAGTATTTT	CSASPSTDTQYF
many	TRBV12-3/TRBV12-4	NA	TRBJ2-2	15	TGTGCCAGCAGTTTAGGCAGGGGCTGGACCGGGGAGCTGTTTTTT	CASSLGRGWTGELFF
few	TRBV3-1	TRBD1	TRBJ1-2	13	TGTGCCACCAGCTCGGACAGGGCGAATGGCTACACCTTC	CATSSDRANGYTF
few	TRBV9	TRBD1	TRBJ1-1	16	TGTGCCAGCAGCGCCCGGGACAGGGTGGTGAACACTGAAGCTTTCTTT	CASSARDRVVNTEAFF
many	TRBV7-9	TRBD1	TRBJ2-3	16	TGTGCCAGCAGCCCCCGGAGGACAGGCGAAGCATCTACGCAGTATTTT	CASSPRRTGEASTQYF
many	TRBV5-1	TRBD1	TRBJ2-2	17	TGCGCCAGCAGCTTACAGACAGGGGGCTACGGGACCGGGGAGCTGTTTTTT	CASSLQTGGYGTGELFF
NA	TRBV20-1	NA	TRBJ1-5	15	TGCAGTGCTAGGCTTCTTGGGTCCACCAATCAGCCCCAGCATTTT	CSARLLGSTNQPQHF
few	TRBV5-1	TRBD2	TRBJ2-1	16	TGCGCCAGCGGAATAGCGGGGGGTAGCTCCTACAATGAGCAGTTCTTC	CASGIAGGSSYNEQFF
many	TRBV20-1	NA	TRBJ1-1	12	TGCAGTGCTAGACTGCGGGGAATCGAAGCTTTCTTT	CSARLRGIEAFF
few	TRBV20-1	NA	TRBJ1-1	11	TGCAGTGCTAGCCCCCTGATCGAAGCTTTCTTT	CSASPLIEAFF
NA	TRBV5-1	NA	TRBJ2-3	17	TGCGCCAGCAGCTTGGGTAGTCTGCTCGACCTGACAGATACGCAGTATTTT	CASSLGSLLDLTDTQYF
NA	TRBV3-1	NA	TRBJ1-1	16	TGTGCCAGCAGCCAACGGGGGGGAACAGAGAACACTGAAGCTTTCTTT	CASSQRGGTENTEAFF